This T cell receptor beta chain was observed in a study of shared clonotypes between healthy human individuals. CDR1 and CDR2 (germline): SGHRS, YFSETQ. CDR3 length equals 14 residues. V was cut by 0 bases and J by 5 bases, with 9 bases left in between. In the case of this clone: Its antigen is unknown.

Study-wide findings and caveats: Rarefaction exposed incomplete sorted-subset sequencing despite large depth.

Clones were read by immunoSEQ multiplex PCR, and TCRdb kept only the in-frame ones, dropping some. The sample records some 2,100,000 clones, 90% to 97% being singletons. Sequenced material: naive CD4+ T cells sorted from blood. Subset reported: CD45RA+ positively selected. V usage is TRBV5-1 and J usage is TRBJ2-1; D possibly corresponds to TRBD1 (5 bases). The clonotype originates from a young man in good health. The CDR3, as DNA: TGCGCCAGCAGCTTGGGGGGCGTTGACAATGAGCAGTTCTTC. Its translation: CASSLGGVDNEQFF.